The following is a TCR beta chain sequence with its context. Its recognized antigen is unknown. Per-nucleotide qualities are absent, and no much larger clonotype sits a single base away. The library was built by means of 5' RACE. Instrument used: NextSeq 500. In the TCR library protocol, unique molecular identifiers were attached to individual cDNA molecules to correct for PCR bias and sequencing error. Sequencing covered both TCR alpha and beta chains, and within each sample the abundances of alpha and beta sequences were tightly co-correlated. Under the source paper's analysis protocol: Decombinator V4 was used to annotate the V gene, J gene and CDR3 of the TCR sequences. TCRs were defined as expanded if a significant change between any two time points was detected under a Poisson model with p below 0.0001. TCR abundances were normalised to the total number of TCRs sequenced per sample and expressed as counts per million. MAIT TCRs were defined by TRAV1-2 paired with TRAJ12, TRAJ20 or TRAJ33, and iNKT TCRs by TRAV10 paired with TRAJ18. VDJdb, accessed 1 November 2021, was searched for CMV, EBV and SARS-CoV-2 annotated TCRs, excluding TCRs annotated for multiple antigens. TCRdb redid the processing of the public reads, applying fastp at Q25 and MiXCR, and retained in-frame beta chains. Each entry merges the rows of one CDR3 protein and shows their most common DNA and genes. TCRdb's processing, not the study's, gives the V and J calls here. Recorded for this sample are fewer than 65,000 distinct CDR3 sequences; around an eighth of them occurred a single time. The ten largest clones capture less than 1.5% of the sample.

This sample was taken from a study of early T cells in non-severe SARS-CoV-2 infection (dated by TCRdb to the early 2020s). In terms of the full investigation: TCR sequencing used bulk RNA from unsorted whole blood, so alpha and beta chains could not be paired. On the study overall, not on this receptor specifically: Matching against VDJdb was skewed toward anti-spike CD8 responses, likely underestimated virus-specific expansions, and missed private and CD4 specificities.

The CDR3 holds 18 amino acids from the cysteine to the phenylalanine. CDR3 DNA is the only sequence kept; it has 54 bases, read in frame from the first base. V is cut back by 2 bases and J by 4 bases, with 14 bases in the junction unmatched. Set within a cohort of healthcare workers in London, UK, this nested case-control study involved weekly PCR testing of nasopharyngeal swabs along with blood sampling. Healthcare workers were recruited between 23 and 31 March 2020, during the week of the UK lockdown, and were followed weekly for up to roughly 15 weeks. This receptor was obtained from an adult who was a healthcare worker with PCR-confirmed SARS-CoV-2 infection or an uninfected control (not recorded which). The source material was whole blood. Rearrangement joined TRBV23-1 to TRBJ2-7, with 10 central nucleotides matching TRBD1. TRBV23-1 is an ORF for which the function is uncertain. The CDR3 reads CASSQPPLRDRGSYEQYF. The DNA is TGCGCCAGCAGTCAACCCCCACTGCGGGACAGGGGATCTTACGAGCAGTACTTC.